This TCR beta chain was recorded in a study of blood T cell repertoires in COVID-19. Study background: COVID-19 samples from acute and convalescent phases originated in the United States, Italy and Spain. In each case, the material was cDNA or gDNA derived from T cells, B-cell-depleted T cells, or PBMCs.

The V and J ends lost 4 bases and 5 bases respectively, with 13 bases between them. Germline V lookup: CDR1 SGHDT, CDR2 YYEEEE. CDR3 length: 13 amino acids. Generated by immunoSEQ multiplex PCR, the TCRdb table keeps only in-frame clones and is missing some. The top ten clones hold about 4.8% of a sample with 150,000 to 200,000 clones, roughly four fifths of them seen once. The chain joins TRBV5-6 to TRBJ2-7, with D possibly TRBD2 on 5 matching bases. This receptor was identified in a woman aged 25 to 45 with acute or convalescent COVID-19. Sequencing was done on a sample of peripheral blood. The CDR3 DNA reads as TGTGCCAGCAGCCTTGCGGGTTCCCACGAGCAGTACTTC. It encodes CASSLAGSHEQYF.